The rows below give T cell receptor beta chains drawn from one sample of a study of early T cells in non-severe SARS-CoV-2 infection. TCRdb independently ran MiXCR on the 5' RACE reads; one entry per CDR3 protein. The sample holds 95,000 to 100,000 distinct CDR3 sequences, 13% seen once. Material: whole blood. The source of these receptors is an adult who was a healthcare worker with PCR-confirmed SARS-CoV-2 infection or an uninfected control (not recorded which). Each CDR3 is given with its conserved first and last residue. Fields, in order: J gene, V gene, D gene, clone size, CDR3 DNA, CDR3 protein. D genes are given only for firm matches. Part of the rows lack a size; the others show once, few, many or a class for expanded clones.

J gene: TRBJ2-5; V gene: TRBV14; D gene: -; clone size: many; CDR3 DNA: TGTGCCAGCAGCCAGGCGGGACAACGGGGGACCCAGTACTTC; CDR3 protein: CASSQAGQRGTQYF
J gene: TRBJ1-1; V gene: TRBV2; D gene: -; clone size: many; CDR3 DNA: TGTGCCAGCAGTGAGGGGGGCGGTGGGGCTTTCTTT; CDR3 protein: CASSEGGGGAFF
J gene: TRBJ1-6; V gene: TRBV2; D gene: -; clone size: -; CDR3 DNA: TGTGCCAGCAGGAGGGAGGCCAATTCACCCCTCCACTTT; CDR3 protein: CASRREANSPLHF
J gene: TRBJ2-2; V gene: TRBV3-1; D gene: -; clone size: few; CDR3 DNA: TGTGCCAGCAGCCGGCGGGGAGAGAACACCGGGGAGCTGTTTTTT; CDR3 protein: CASSRRGENTGELFF
J gene: TRBJ2-7; V gene: TRBV28; D gene: TRBD1; clone size: many; CDR3 DNA: TGTGCCAGCAGTCCGGGGACAGTAAGCTCCTACGAGCAGTACTTC; CDR3 protein: CASSPGTVSSYEQYF
J gene: TRBJ2-1; V gene: TRBV11-2; D gene: TRBD1; clone size: few; CDR3 DNA: TGTGCCAGCGTGATCCGGGACAGAAACAATGAGCAGTTCTTC; CDR3 protein: CASVIRDRNNEQFF
J gene: TRBJ2-5; V gene: TRBV5-5; D gene: -; clone size: -; CDR3 DNA: TGTGCCAGCAGCTTGAGGGTGGCTCCCCGCCCATTCCAAGAGACCCAGTACTTC; CDR3 protein: CASSLRVAPRPFQETQYF
J gene: TRBJ2-5; V gene: TRBV10-2; D gene: TRBD1; clone size: many; CDR3 DNA: TGCGCCAGCAGTACAGGGGTCTGGGAGACCCAGTACTTC; CDR3 protein: CASSTGVWETQYF
J gene: TRBJ1-4; V gene: TRBV6-2/TRBV6-3; D gene: -; clone size: few; CDR3 DNA: TGTGCCAGCAGTTACCGGGCCCTTAATGAAAAACTGTTTTTT; CDR3 protein: CASSYRALNEKLFF
J gene: TRBJ2-1; V gene: TRBV9; D gene: TRBD2; clone size: many; CDR3 DNA: TGTGCCAGCAGCACGACTAGCGGGGTGGAGGGTGAGCAGTTCTTC; CDR3 protein: CASSTTSGVEGEQFF
J gene: TRBJ1-6; V gene: TRBV6-6; D gene: -; clone size: -; CDR3 DNA: TGTGCCAGCAGTTACTCGATCCCCCCACAGAGTCTTAATTCACCCCTCCACTTT; CDR3 protein: CASSYSIPPQSLNSPLHF
J gene: TRBJ1-2; V gene: TRBV20-1; D gene: -; clone size: few; CDR3 DNA: TGCAGTGCCATCCGGGACGGTAATCAACTAGGCTACACCTTC; CDR3 protein: CSAIRDGNQLGYTF
J gene: TRBJ2-2; V gene: TRBV28; D gene: -; clone size: -; CDR3 DNA: TGTGCCAGCTGTGACACCGGGGAGCTGTTTTTT; CDR3 protein: CASCDTGELFF
J gene: TRBJ2-1; V gene: TRBV11-2; D gene: TRBD2; clone size: -; CDR3 DNA: TGTGCCAGCAGCCCAACAGCGGGGGGGCGAGGTGAGCAGTTCTTC; CDR3 protein: CASSPTAGGRGEQFF
J gene: TRBJ1-1; V gene: TRBV10-1; D gene: TRBD1; clone size: few; CDR3 DNA: TGCGCCAGCACCCCGGACAGGGGGGTCATGAACACTGAAGCTTTCTTT; CDR3 protein: CASTPDRGVMNTEAFF
J gene: TRBJ2-3; V gene: TRBV6-1; D gene: TRBD2; clone size: few; CDR3 DNA: TGTGCCTATACGACTAGCGGGGTACCAGATACGCAGTATTTT; CDR3 protein: CAYTTSGVPDTQYF
J gene: TRBJ2-5; V gene: TRBV20-1; D gene: TRBD2; clone size: many; CDR3 DNA: TGCAGTGCTAGGCCGGGACTACAAGAGACCCAGTACTTC; CDR3 protein: CSARPGLQETQYF
J gene: TRBJ1-2; V gene: TRBV7-9; D gene: TRBD1; clone size: many; CDR3 DNA: TGTGCCAGCAGCTTAGAGTTTGAGGGGACAGGGCTTGGCTACACCTTC; CDR3 protein: CASSLEFEGTGLGYTF
J gene: TRBJ2-7; V gene: TRBV28; D gene: TRBD1; clone size: many; CDR3 DNA: TGTGCCAGCAGTTTTCAAGGGGGCGGGTACGAGCAGTACTTC; CDR3 protein: CASSFQGGGYEQYF
J gene: TRBJ2-5; V gene: TRBV12-3/TRBV12-4; D gene: -; clone size: -; CDR3 DNA: TGTGCCAGCAGGCTGGCGGGGGCCCAGGGAGAGACCCAGTACTTC; CDR3 protein: CASRLAGAQGETQYF
J gene: TRBJ2-1; V gene: TRBV15; D gene: TRBD1; clone size: many; CDR3 DNA: TGTGCCACCAGCAGTTACCGGGACAGGGTGAGCGATGAGCAGTTCTTC; CDR3 protein: CATSSYRDRVSDEQFF
J gene: TRBJ2-7; V gene: TRBV5-1; D gene: -; clone size: -; CDR3 DNA: TGCGCCAGCAACAAGGACAGTTTCTACGAGCAGTACTTC; CDR3 protein: CASNKDSFYEQYF
J gene: TRBJ2-1; V gene: TRBV2; D gene: TRBD1; clone size: few; CDR3 DNA: TGTGCCAGCAGGAACCCAGGGGGCACCTACAATGAGCAGTTCTTC; CDR3 protein: CASRNPGGTYNEQFF
J gene: TRBJ2-7; V gene: TRBV7-9; D gene: -; clone size: many; CDR3 DNA: TGTGCCAGCAGCTTATGGATGCCAGGGCAGGAAGAGCAGTACTTC; CDR3 protein: CASSLWMPGQEEQYF